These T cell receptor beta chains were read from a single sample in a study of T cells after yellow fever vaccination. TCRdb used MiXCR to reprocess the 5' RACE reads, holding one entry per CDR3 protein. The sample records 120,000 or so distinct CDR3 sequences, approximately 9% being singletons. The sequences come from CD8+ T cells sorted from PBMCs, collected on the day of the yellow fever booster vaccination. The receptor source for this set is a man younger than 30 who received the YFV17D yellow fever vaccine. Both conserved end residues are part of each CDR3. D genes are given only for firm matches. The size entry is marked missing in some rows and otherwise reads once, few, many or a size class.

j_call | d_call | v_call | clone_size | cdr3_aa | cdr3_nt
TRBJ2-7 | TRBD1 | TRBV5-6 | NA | CASSTTGAEQYF | TGTGCCAGCAGCACGACAGGGGCCGAGCAGTACTTC
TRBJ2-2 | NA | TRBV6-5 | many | CASSYRTKRHLAAVSGELFF | TGTGCCAGCAGTTACCGGACGAAACGGCATCTAGCAGCAGTGTCCGGGGAGCTGTTTTTT
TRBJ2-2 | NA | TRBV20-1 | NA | CSARSSVGELFF | TGCAGTGCTAGGTCTAGCGTGGGGGAGCTGTTTTTT
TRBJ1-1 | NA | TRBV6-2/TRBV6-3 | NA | CASSSMAGTNFEAFF | TGTGCCAGCAGTTCCATGGCCGGGACAAATTTTGAAGCTTTCTTT
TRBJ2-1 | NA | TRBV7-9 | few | CASSRGPNEQFF | TGTGCCAGCAGCCGGGGCCCCAATGAGCAGTTCTTC
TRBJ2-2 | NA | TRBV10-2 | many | CASSTTNTGELFF | TGCGCCAGCAGTACCACAAACACCGGGGAGCTGTTTTTT
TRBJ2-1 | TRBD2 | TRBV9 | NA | CASSVVGLARDEQFF | TGTGCCAGCAGCGTAGTGGGACTAGCTAGGGATGAGCAGTTCTTC
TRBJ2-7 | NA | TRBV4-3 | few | CASSQDPKDEQYF | TGCGCCAGCAGCCAAGATCCGAAGGACGAGCAGTACTTC
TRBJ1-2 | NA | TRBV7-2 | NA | CASSSYRVRYGYTF | TGTGCCAGCAGCTCATACAGGGTTCGGTATGGCTACACCTTC
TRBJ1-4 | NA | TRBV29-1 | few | CSVEDPRDGLFF | TGCAGCGTTGAAGATCCGAGAGACGGTCTGTTTTTT
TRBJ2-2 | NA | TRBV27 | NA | CASSLSGPLLNTGELFF | TGTGCCAGCAGTTTATCTGGGCCGCTCCTAAACACCGGGGAGCTGTTTTTT
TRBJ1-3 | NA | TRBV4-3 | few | CASSQGVADYSGNTIYF | TGCGCCAGCAGCCAAGGGGTGGCAGACTACTCTGGAAACACCATATATTTT
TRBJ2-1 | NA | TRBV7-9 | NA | CASSLGTSGKFF | TGTGCCAGCAGCTTAGGTACTAGTGGAAAGTTCTTC
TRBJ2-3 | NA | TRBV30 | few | CAWNRVVTDTQYF | TGTGCCTGGAACAGGGTTGTCACAGATACGCAGTATTTT
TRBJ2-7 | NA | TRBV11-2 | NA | CASSPHRAYEQYF | TGTGCCAGCAGCCCCCACAGGGCCTACGAGCAGTACTTC
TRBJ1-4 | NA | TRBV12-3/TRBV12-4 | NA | CASRRDWDGTNEKLFF | TGTGCCAGCAGACGGGACTGGGATGGGACTAATGAAAAACTGTTTTTT
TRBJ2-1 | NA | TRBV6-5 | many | CASSPTSNEQFF | TGTGCCAGCAGCCCGACTAGCAATGAGCAGTTCTTC
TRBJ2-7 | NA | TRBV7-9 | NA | CASSSGMGESYEQYF | TGTGCCAGCAGCTCTGGAATGGGGGAGTCCTACGAGCAGTACTTC
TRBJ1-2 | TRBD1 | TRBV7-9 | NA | CASSFETGGPLYGYTF | TGTGCCAGCAGCTTTGAGACAGGGGGACCTCTCTATGGCTACACCTTC
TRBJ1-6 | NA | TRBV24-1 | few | CATSALDSEASPLHF | TGTGCCACCAGTGCCCTGGACAGTGAGGCTTCACCCCTCCACTTT
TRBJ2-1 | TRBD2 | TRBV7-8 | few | CASSLGVTSGGYNEQFF | TGTGCCAGCAGCTTAGGGGTGACTAGCGGGGGGTACAATGAGCAGTTCTTC
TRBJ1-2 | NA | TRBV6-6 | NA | CASSLSPNYGYTF | TGTGCCAGCAGTCTCTCCCCCAACTATGGCTACACCTTC
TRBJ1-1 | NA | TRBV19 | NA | CASSIGGVAEAFF | TGTGCCAGTAGTATAGGGGGCGTCGCTGAAGCTTTCTTT
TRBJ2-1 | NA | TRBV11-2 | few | CASSLDSWAAAYNEQFF | TGTGCCAGCAGCTTAGATAGTTGGGCCGCCGCCTACAATGAGCAGTTCTTC
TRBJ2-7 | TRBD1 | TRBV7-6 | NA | CASTAFGDRGPYEQYF | TGTGCCAGCACCGCCTTCGGGGACAGGGGTCCCTACGAGCAGTACTTC
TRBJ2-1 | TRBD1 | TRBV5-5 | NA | CASSPLRGQGSSPGSYNEQFF | TGTGCCAGCAGCCCTCTAAGGGGACAGGGCTCCTCCCCGGGCTCCTACAATGAGCAGTTCTTC
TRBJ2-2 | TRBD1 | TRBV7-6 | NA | CASSSHDRDVGELFF | TGTGCCAGCAGCTCACATGACAGGGACGTTGGGGAGCTGTTTTTT
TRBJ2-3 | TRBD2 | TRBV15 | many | CATSGRLAQGDTQYF | TGTGCCACCAGCGGGAGACTAGCACAAGGCGATACGCAGTATTTT
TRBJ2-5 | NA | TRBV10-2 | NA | CASSESGVPKRPQETQYF | TGCGCCAGCAGTGAGTCGGGGGTCCCTAAGCGCCCACAAGAGACCCAGTACTTC
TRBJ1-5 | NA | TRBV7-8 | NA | CASSLSTPLFNQPQHF | TGTGCCAGCAGCTTATCGACCCCCCTATTCAATCAGCCCCAGCATTTT
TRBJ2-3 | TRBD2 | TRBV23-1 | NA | CASSQQRGTTDTQYF | TGCGCCAGCAGTCAGCAGCGGGGGACCACAGATACGCAGTATTTT
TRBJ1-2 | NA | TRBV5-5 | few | CASSSGGAGYTF | TGTGCCAGCAGCTCTGGGGGAGCTGGCTACACCTTC
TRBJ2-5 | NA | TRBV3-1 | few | CASSQTGTTQETQYF | TGTGCCAGCAGCCAGACCGGGACAACTCAAGAGACCCAGTACTTC
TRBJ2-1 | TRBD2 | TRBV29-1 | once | CSVRREGEQFF | TGCAGCGTTCGGAGGGAGGGGGAGCAGTTCTTC
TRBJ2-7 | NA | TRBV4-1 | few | CASSHQWTQGWEQYF | TGCGCCAGCAGCCACCAGTGGACCCAGGGGTGGGAGCAGTACTTC
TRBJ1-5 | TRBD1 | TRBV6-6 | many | CASTSDRASNQPQHF | TGTGCCAGCACCTCCGACAGGGCGAGCAATCAGCCCCAGCATTTT
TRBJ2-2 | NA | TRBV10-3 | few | CAISGGGLAGELFF | TGTGCCATCAGTGGAGGAGGGTTGGCCGGGGAGCTGTTTTTT
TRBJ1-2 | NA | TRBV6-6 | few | CASSYSSGSGGEFDGYTF | TGTGCCAGCAGTTACTCGAGCGGGTCTGGGGGGGAATTTGATGGCTACACCTTC
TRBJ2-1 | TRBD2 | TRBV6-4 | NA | CASSDGGEGHEQFF | TGTGCCAGCAGTGATGGGGGGGAGGGCCATGAGCAGTTCTTC
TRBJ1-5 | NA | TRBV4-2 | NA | CASSQGSGNQPQHF | TGTGCCAGCAGCCAAGGGTCGGGCAATCAGCCCCAGCATTTT
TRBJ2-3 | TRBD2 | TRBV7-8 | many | CASSFPAGGDSSTDTQYF | TGTGCCAGCAGCTTCCCGGCGGGGGGGGACTCTAGCACAGATACGCAGTATTTT
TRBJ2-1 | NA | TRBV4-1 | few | CASSQSRSSYNEQFF | TGCGCCAGCAGCCAAAGCAGGAGCTCCTACAATGAGCAGTTCTTC
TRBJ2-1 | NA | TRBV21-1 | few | CASSASGRDKNNEQFF | TGTGCCAGCAGCGCCAGTGGTAGGGACAAAAACAATGAGCAGTTCTTC
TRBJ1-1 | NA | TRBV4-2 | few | CASSQEVSARNTEAFF | TGTGCCAGCAGCCAAGAGGTCTCGGCGAGGAACACTGAAGCTTTCTTT
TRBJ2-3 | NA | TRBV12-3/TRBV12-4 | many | CASSFGPQYF | TGTGCCAGCAGTTTTGGGCCCCAGTATTTT
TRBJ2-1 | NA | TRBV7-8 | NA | CASSLNLEASNNEQFF | TGTGCCAGCAGCCTAAACCTTGAAGCTAGCAACAATGAGCAGTTCTTC
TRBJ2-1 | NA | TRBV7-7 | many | CASSLVAGHEQFF | TGTGCCAGCAGCTTAGTGGCGGGGCATGAGCAGTTCTTC
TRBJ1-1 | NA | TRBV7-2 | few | CASSSPEEAEAFF | TGTGCCAGCAGCTCGCCCGAGGAGGCTGAAGCTTTCTTT
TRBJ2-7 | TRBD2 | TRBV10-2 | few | CASSESHGTSEYEQYF | TGCGCCAGCAGTGAAAGCCACGGGACTAGCGAGTACGAGCAGTACTTC
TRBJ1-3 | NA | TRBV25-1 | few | CASSAQGSGNTIYF | TGTGCCAGCAGTGCTCAGGGGTCTGGAAACACCATATATTTT